This TCR beta chain was observed in a study of CD8+ T cells in alopecia areata. Study-wide results and caveats: Lesional tissue from the scalp (especially in alopecia totalis/universalis) showed higher clonality than normal scalp. Tofacitinib significantly brought down scalp clonality and expanded CD8+ clones among top 100.

A word on this clone: The antigen is undetermined.

Sequencing used cDNA as its template, made by extracting RNA and reverse transcribing it. The data were produced by immunoSEQ multiplex PCR, yet TCRdb's version contains in-frame clones alone and is incomplete. Counted here are 110,000 to 150,000 clones, about 59% occurring once; the ten biggest clones make up around a sixth. As to treatment: oral pan-JAK inhibitor, 5-10 mg twice daily. Peripheral blood and lesional scalp punch biopsies came from alopecia areata patients. The sequencing used CD8+ T cells sorted from blood, collected at week 4, from a patient treated with tofacitinib. This receptor was taken from a human donor with alopecia areata.

The CDR3 protein is CATSRTVMTYEQYF. For the CDR3, the DNA is TGTGCCACCAGCAGGACAGTGATGACCTACGAGCAGTACTTC. V and J are TRBV15 and TRBJ2-7; D might be TRBD1 (5 bases). There are 14 residues in the CDR3. Trimming stripped 3 bases from V and 2 bases from J, with 11 bases between. Germline V CDR1 and CDR2: LNHNV, YYDKDF (reference sequence).